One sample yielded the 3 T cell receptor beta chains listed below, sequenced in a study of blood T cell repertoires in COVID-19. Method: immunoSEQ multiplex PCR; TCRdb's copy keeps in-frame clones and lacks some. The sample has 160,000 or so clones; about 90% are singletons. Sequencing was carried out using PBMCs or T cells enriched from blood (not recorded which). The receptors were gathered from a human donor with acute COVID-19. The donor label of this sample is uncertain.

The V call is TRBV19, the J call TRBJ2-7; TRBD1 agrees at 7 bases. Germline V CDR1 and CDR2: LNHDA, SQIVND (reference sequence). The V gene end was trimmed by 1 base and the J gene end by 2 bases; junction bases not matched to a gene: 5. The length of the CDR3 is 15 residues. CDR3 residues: CASSIGQGRTYEQYF. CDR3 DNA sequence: TGTGCCAGTAGTATAGGACAGGGAAGGACCTACGAGCAGTACTTC.

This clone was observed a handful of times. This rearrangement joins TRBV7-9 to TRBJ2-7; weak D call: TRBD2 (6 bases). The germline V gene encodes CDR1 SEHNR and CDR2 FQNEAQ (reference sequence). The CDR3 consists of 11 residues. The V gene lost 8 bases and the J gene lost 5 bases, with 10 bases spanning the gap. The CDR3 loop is CASFGGHEQYF. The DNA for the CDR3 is TGTGCCAGCTTCGGAGGGCACGAGCAGTACTTC.

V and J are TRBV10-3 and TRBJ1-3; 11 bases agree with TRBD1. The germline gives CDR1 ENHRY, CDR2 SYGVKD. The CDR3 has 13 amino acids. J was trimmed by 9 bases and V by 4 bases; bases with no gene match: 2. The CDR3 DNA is TGTGCCATCAGTGCCGGGACAGGGGGCACCATATATTTT. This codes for CAISAGTGGTIYF.